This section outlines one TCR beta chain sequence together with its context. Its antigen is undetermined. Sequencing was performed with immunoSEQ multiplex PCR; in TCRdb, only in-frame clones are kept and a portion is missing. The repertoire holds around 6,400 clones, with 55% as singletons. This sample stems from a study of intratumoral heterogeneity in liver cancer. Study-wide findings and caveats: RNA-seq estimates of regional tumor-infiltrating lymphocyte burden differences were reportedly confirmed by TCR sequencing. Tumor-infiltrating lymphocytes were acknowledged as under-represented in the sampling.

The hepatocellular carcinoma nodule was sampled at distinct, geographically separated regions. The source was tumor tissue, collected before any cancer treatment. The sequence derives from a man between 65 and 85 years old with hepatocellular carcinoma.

The CDR3 nucleotides are TGCGCCAGCAGCCCCTCGGGGGCGATCTACGAGCAGTACTTC. Translation: CASSPSGAIYEQYF. J is TRBJ2-7 and V is TRBV5-1, with D perhaps given as TRBD1 or TRBD2 (6 bases each). CDR3 length: 14 amino acids. CDR1 and CDR2 from the germline V gene are SGHRS and YFSETQ. Trimming removed 4 bases at V and 3 bases at J, with 14 bases between.